A selection of T cell receptor beta chains follows, all from one sample in a study of blood T cells in healthy people across ages. Each CDR3 protein gets one entry after TCRdb re-called the 5' RACE reads with MiXCR. The table records some 1.4 million distinct CDR3 sequences, 35% to 45% of them present only once. Sequenced material: blood. Receptors originate from a woman under 30 in good health. Each CDR3 is given without its conserved first and last residue. Fields, in order: J gene, clone size, V gene, CDR3 protein. Only part of the rows carry a size: once, few, many, or a class if the clone is expanded.

>TRBJ2-3|few|TRBV12-3/TRBV12-4
ASSSTSGVFTDTQY
>NA|NA|TRBV20-1
SARKAGVPLYEQY
>TRBJ1-3|few|TRBV29-1
SVERAGSGNTIY
>TRBJ2-5|NA|TRBV9
ASSVGGGGFQETQY
>TRBJ1-5|NA|TRBV28
ASNSGVSNQPQH
>TRBJ1-5|NA|TRBV12-3/TRBV12-4
ASMDSIHSNQPQH
>TRBJ1-1|NA|TRBV29-1
SVEAQGMNTEAF
>TRBJ1-2|NA|TRBV7-2
ASSPPGFSNYGYT
>TRBJ1-1|few|TRBV7-9
ASSPTAEAF
>TRBJ1-5|NA|TRBV6-6
ASRLGGGTGPSQPQH
>TRBJ1-2|once|TRBV20-1
SATVHSVYGYT
>TRBJ2-1|many|TRBV4-1
ASSRTSGRSDEQF
>TRBJ2-1|few|TRBV12-3/TRBV12-4
ASSGAVHNEQF
>TRBJ2-3|many|TRBV7-2
ASSPTRGDTQY
>TRBJ2-1|NA|TRBV20-1
SARGQGSSYNEQF
>TRBJ2-3|NA|TRBV3-1
ASSQLTSVADTQY
>TRBJ2-3|NA|TRBV6-5
ASSYSGPLTSDTQY
>TRBJ1-3|NA|TRBV6-5
ASSGAGNTIY
>TRBJ2-7|many|TRBV20-1
SAPRRAYEQY
>TRBJ1-5|NA|TRBV27
ASSYRSDQPQH
>TRBJ2-3|NA|TRBV11-2
ASSLIGAGALRSPTDTQY
>TRBJ1-2|NA|TRBV29-1
SARGVLYGYT
>TRBJ1-2|NA|TRBV5-1
ASSLALGQGGDGYT
>TRBJ2-1|NA|TRBV5-1
ASIPGAGVRNEQF
>TRBJ1-2|NA|TRBV12-3/TRBV12-4
ASRSDRARYGYT
>TRBJ2-3|few|TRBV4-1
ASSLYPAPSGGVGDTQY
>TRBJ1-2|few|TRBV25-1
ASSTLPRDGDYGYT
>TRBJ2-1|NA|TRBV27
ASSLSPSGDNEQF
>TRBJ1-1|many|TRBV2
ASTRVNTEAF
>TRBJ1-5|NA|TRBV28
ASSLGPQNQPQH
>TRBJ2-3|few|TRBV2
ASSDRGDDTQY
>TRBJ1-2|few|TRBV20-1
SAPRGYGYT
>TRBJ2-1|many|TRBV7-9
ASRVSSSYNEQF
>TRBJ2-4|NA|TRBV12-3/TRBV12-4
ASSNMVGAKNIQY
>TRBJ2-1|NA|TRBV6-1
ASSEVPSGSSYNEQF
>TRBJ1-1|NA|TRBV6-6
ARSYSGANTEAF
>TRBJ2-3|NA|TRBV4-2
ASSQVTSTLGDTQY
>TRBJ2-3|NA|TRBV6-5
ASRRGLSADTQY
>TRBJ2-1|few|TRBV7-8
ASSILIGEQF
>NA|NA|TRBV3-1
ASSLLDRDGGEQY
>TRBJ2-4|NA|TRBV29-1
SVEGSGGPKNIQY
>TRBJ2-5|few|TRBV4-2
ASSQDPGEEETQY
>TRBJ2-7|NA|TRBV3-1
ASSQLRYEQY
>TRBJ2-3|few|TRBV9
ASTPGGGYTDTQY
>TRBJ2-3|NA|TRBV20-1
STTGRGGSTDTQY
>TRBJ1-5|few|TRBV7-2
ASSPDSPNQPQH
>TRBJ2-7|NA|TRBV12-3/TRBV12-4
ASRPGLASTYEQY
>TRBJ1-4|NA|TRBV15
ATSRTLGLKEKLF
>TRBJ2-5|few|TRBV29-1
SVGGQVALSTSGEETQY
>TRBJ2-7|NA|TRBV6-2/TRBV6-3
ASKQQPYEQY
>TRBJ1-5|once|TRBV11-2
ASSAQGHQPQH
>TRBJ2-3|few|TRBV7-2
ASSLEASYEDTQY
>TRBJ2-1|NA|TRBV28
ASSSPGPSNEQF